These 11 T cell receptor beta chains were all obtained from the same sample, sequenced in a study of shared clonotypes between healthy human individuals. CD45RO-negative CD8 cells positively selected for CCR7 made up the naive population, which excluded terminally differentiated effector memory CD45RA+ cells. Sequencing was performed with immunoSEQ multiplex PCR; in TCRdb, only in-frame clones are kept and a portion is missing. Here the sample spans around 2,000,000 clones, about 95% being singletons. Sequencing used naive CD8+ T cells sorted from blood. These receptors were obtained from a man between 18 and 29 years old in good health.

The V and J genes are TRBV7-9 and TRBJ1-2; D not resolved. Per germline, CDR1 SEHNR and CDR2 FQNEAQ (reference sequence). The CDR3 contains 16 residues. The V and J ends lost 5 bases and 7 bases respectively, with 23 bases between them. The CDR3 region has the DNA TGTGCCAGCAGCCATAGTCAGGAGGTGGTAATCGGTGGCTACACCTTC. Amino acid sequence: CASSHSQEVVIGGYTF.

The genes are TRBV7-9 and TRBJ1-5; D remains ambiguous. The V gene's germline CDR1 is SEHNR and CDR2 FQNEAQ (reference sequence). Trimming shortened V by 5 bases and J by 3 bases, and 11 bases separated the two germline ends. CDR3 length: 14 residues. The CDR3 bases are TGTGCCAGCAGCGAAGGAGGCAACAATCAGCCCCAGCATTTT. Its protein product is CASSEGGNNQPQHF.

CDR3 DNA: TGCGCCAGCAGCCAAGAGAGAACGGTCCCTGCGAACACCGGGGAGCTGTTTTTT. Protein: CASSQERTVPANTGELFF. This rearrangement joins TRBV4-3 to TRBJ2-2; no clear D. V lost 0 bases and J 0 bases, leaving 14 bases between the germline ends. This CDR3 contains 18 residues. Germline loops: CDR1 LGHNA, CDR2 YSLEER.

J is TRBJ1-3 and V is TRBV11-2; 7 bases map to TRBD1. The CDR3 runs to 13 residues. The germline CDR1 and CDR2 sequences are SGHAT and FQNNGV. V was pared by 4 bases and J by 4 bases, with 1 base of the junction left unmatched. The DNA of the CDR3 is TGTGCCAGCAGCTCAGGGGGGGGAAACACCATATATTTT. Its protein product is CASSSGGGNTIYF.

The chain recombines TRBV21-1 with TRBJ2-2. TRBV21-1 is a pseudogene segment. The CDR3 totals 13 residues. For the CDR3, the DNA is TGTGCCAGCAGCAACGGGCACACCGGGGAGCTGTTTTTT. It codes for CASSNGHTGELFF.

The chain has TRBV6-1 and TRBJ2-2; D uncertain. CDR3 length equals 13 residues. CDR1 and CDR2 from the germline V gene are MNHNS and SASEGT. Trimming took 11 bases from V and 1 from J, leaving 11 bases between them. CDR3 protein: CAPEDGNTGELFF. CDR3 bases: TGTGCCCCTGAGGACGGGAACACCGGGGAGCTGTTTTTT.

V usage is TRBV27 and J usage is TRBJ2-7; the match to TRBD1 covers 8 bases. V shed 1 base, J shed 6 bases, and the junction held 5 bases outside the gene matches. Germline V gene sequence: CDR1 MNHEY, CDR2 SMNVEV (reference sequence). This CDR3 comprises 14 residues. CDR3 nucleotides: TGTGCCAGCAGTTTATTACAGGGGGGATTCGAGCAGTACTTC. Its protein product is CASSLLQGGFEQYF.

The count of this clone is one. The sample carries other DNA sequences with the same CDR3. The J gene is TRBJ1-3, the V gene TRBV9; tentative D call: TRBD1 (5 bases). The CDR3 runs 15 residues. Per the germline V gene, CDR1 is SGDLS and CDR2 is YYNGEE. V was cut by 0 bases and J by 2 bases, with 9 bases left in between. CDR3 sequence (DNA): TGTGCCAGCAGCGTAGCTGCAGGGACTGGAAACACCATATATTTT. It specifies CASSVAAGTGNTIYF.

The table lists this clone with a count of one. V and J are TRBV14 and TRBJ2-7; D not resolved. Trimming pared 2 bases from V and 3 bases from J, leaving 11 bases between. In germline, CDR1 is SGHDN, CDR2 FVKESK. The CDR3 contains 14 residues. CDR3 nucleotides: TGTGCCAGCAGCCAATCCCCCAACTTCTACGAGCAGTACTTC. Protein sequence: CASSQSPNFYEQYF.

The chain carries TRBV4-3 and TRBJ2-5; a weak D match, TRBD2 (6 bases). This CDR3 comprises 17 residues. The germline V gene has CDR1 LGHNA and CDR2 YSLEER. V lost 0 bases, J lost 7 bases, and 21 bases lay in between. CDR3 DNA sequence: TGCGCCAGCAGCCAAGATATGGGTCTAGCTGGACTACGGACCCAGTACTTC. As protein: CASSQDMGLAGLRTQYF.

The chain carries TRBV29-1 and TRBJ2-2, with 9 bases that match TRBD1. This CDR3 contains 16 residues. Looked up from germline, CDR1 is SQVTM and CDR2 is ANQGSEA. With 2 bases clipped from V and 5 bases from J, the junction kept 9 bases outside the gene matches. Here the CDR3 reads CSVEFSTGGSTGELFF. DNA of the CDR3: TGCAGCGTTGAATTTAGTACAGGGGGCAGTACCGGGGAGCTGTTTTTT.